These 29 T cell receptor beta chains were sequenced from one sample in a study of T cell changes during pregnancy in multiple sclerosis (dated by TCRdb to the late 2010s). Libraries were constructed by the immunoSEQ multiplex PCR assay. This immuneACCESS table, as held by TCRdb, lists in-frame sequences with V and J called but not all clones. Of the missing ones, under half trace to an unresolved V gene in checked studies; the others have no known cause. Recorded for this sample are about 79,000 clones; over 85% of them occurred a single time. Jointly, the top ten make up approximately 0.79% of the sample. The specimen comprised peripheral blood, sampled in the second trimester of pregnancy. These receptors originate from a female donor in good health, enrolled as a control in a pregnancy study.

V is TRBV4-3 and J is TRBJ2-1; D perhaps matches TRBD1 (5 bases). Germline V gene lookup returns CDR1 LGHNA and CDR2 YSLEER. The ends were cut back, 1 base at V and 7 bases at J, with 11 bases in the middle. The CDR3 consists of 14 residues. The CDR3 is CASSQAKGSNEQFF. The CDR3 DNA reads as TGCGCCAGCAGCCAAGCCAAGGGGTCGAATGAGCAGTTCTTC.

CDR3 DNA sequence: TGTGCCAGTAGGGAACAGGGTCGGAACACTGAAGCTTTCTTT. Translation gives CASREQGRNTEAFF. The gene calls are TRBV19 and TRBJ1-1; the D gene is possibly TRBD1 (6 bases). V gave up 6 bases and J gave up 1 base, with 12 bases separating them. Germline values: CDR1 LNHDA, CDR2 SQIVND (reference sequence). The CDR3 length is 14 residues.

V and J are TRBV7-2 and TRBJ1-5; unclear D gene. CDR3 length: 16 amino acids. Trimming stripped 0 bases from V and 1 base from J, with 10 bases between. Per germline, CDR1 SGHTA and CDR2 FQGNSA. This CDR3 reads CASSLAGEGSNQPQHF. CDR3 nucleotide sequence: TGTGCCAGCAGCTTAGCGGGAGAGGGAAGCAATCAGCCCCAGCATTTT.

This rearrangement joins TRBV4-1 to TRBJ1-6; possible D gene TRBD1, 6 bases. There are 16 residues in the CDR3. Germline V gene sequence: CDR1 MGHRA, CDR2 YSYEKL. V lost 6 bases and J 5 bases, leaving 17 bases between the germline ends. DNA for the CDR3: TGCGCCAGCAGACAAACAGGGCGAAACAATAATTCACCCCTCCACTTT. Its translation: CASRQTGRNNNSPLHF.

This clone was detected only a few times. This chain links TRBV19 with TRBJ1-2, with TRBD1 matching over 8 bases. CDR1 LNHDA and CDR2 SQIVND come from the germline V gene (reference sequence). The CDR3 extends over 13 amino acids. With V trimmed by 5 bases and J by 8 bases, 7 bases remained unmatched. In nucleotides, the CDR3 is TGTGCCAGTAGTTTTTTGACAGGGGACGGCTACACCTTC. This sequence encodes CASSFLTGDGYTF.

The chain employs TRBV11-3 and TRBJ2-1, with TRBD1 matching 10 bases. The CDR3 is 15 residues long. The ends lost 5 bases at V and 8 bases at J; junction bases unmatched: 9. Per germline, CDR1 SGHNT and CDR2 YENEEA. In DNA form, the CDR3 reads TGTGCCAGCAGCGATCGACAGGGGGCTCTACATGAGCAGTTCTTC. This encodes CASSDRQGALHEQFF.

CDR3 DNA: TGTGCCAGCAGCTTATTACAGGGGGAATCCTACGAGCAGTACTTC. It translates to CASSLLQGESYEQYF. The chain couples TRBV13 to TRBJ2-5; 8 bases fit TRBD1. The end of the DNA aligns better with TRBJ2-7, so the J call may be wrong. CDR3 length: 15 residues. CDR1 and CDR2 (germline): PRHDT, FYEKMQ (reference sequence).

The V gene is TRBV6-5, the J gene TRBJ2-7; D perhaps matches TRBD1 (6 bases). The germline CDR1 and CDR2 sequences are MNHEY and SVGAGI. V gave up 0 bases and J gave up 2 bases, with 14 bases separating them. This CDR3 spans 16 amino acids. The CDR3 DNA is TGTGCCAGCAGTTACTCCCCCTGGGACACAGCCTACGAGCAGTACTTC. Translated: CASSYSPWDTAYEQYF.

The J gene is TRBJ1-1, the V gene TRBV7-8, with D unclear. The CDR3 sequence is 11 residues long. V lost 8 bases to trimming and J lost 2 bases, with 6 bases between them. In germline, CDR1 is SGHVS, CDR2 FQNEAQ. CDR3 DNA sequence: TGTGCCAGCGAGGGAAACACTGAAGCTTTCTTT. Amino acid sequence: CASEGNTEAFF.

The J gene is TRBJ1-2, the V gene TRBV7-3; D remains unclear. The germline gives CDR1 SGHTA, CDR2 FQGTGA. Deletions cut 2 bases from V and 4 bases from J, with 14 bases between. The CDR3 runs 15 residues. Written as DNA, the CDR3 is TGTGCCAGCAGCTTAGACCCAGCGACTTTCTATGGCTACACCTTC. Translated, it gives CASSLDPATFYGYTF.

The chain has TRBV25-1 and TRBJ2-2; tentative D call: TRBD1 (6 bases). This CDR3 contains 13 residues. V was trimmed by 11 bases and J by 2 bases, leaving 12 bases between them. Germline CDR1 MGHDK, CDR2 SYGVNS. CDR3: CASRDTNTGELFF. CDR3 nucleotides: TGTGCCTCCCGGGACACCAACACCGGGGAGCTGTTTTTT.

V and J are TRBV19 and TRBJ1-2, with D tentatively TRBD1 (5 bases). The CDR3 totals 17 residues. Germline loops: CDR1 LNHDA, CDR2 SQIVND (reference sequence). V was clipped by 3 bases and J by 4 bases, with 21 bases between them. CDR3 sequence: CASSILTTGHLTYGYTF. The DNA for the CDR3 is TGTGCCAGTAGTATTTTGACAACAGGACATCTAACCTATGGCTACACCTTC. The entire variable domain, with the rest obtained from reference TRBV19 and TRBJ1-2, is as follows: DGGITQSPKYLFRKEGQNVTLSCEQNLNHDAMYWYRQDPGQGLRLIYYSQIVNDFQKGDIAEGYSVSREKKESFPLTVTSAQKNPTAFYLCASSILTTGHLTYGYTFGSGTRLTVV.

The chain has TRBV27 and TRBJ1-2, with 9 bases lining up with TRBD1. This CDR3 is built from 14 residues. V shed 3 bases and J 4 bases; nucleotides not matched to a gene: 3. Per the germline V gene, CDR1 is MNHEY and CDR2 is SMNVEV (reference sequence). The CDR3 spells CASSFSGQGYGYTF. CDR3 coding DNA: TGTGCCAGCAGTTTTTCGGGACAGGGCTATGGCTACACCTTC.

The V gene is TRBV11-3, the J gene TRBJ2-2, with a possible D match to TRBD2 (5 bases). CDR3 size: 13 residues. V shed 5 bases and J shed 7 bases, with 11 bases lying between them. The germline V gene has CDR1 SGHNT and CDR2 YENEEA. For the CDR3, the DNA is TGTGCCAGCAGCCCGGACTCGATCGGGGAGCTGTTTTTT. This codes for CASSPDSIGELFF.

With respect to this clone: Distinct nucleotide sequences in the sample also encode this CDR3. The CDR3 is CASSLEQGYEQYF. The DNA of the CDR3 is TGTGCCAGCAGCTTGGAACAGGGCTACGAGCAGTACTTC. The rearrangement joins TRBV5-4 to TRBJ2-7, with D perhaps matching TRBD1 (6 bases). This CDR3 comprises 13 residues. Trimming removed 0 bases at V and 3 bases at J, with 7 bases between. Germline values: CDR1 SGHNT, CDR2 YYREEE (reference sequence).

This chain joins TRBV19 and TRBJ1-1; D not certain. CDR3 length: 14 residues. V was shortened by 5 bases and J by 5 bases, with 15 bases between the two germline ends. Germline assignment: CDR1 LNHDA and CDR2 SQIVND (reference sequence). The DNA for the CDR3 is TGTGCCAGTAGTTCGAATCCAACAGCAACTGAAGCTTTCTTT. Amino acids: CASSSNPTATEAFF.

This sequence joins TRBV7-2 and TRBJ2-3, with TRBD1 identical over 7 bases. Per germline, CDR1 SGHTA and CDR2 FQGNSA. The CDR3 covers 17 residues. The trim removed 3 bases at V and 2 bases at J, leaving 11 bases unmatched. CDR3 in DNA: TGTGCCAGCAGCTTTCCCAACGACAGGGCAATCACAGATACGCAGTATTTT. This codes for CASSFPNDRAITDTQYF.

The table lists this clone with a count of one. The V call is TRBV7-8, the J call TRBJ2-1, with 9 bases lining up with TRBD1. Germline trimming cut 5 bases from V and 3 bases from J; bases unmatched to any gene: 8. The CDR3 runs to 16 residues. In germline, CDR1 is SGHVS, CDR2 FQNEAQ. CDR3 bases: TGTGCCAGCAGCCGACGGCCGGGACAGGGCTACAATGAGCAGTTCTTC. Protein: CASSRRPGQGYNEQFF.

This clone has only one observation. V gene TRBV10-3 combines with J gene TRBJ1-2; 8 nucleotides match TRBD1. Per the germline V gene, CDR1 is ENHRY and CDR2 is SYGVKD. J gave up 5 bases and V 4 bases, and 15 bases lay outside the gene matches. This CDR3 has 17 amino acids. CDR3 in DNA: TGTGCCATCAGTGTCCCGGGAAACAGGGGGAGCGCATATGGCTACACCTTC. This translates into CAISVPGNRGSAYGYTF.

This CDR3 reads CASRRDGAYNSPLHF. The DNA for the CDR3 is TGCGCCAGCAGGCGGGATGGGGCCTATAATTCACCCCTCCACTTT. The chain has TRBV4-1 and TRBJ1-6; D remains ambiguous. The CDR3 is 15 amino acids. Trimming cost V 6 bases and J 2 bases, with 11 bases left between them. Germline V gene sequence: CDR1 MGHRA, CDR2 YSYEKL.

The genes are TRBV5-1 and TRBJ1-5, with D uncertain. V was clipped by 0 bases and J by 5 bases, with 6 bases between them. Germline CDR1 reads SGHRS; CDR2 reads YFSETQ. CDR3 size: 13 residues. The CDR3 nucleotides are TGCGCCAGCAGCTTGGGGTTAGATCAGCCCCAGCATTTT. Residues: CASSLGLDQPQHF.

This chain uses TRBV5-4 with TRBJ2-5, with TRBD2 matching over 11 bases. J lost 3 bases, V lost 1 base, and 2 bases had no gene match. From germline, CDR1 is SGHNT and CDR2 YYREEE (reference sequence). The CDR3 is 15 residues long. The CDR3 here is CASSLSGLAEETQYF. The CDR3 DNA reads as TGTGCCAGCAGCTTGTCGGGACTAGCGGAAGAGACCCAGTACTTC.

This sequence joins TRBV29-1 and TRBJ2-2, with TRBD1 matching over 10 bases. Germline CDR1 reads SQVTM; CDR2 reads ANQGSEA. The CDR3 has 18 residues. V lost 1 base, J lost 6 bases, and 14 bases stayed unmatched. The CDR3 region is CSVEVRGTGDYGAGELFF. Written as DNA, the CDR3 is TGCAGCGTTGAAGTCCGGGGGACAGGGGATTACGGCGCCGGGGAGCTGTTTTTT.

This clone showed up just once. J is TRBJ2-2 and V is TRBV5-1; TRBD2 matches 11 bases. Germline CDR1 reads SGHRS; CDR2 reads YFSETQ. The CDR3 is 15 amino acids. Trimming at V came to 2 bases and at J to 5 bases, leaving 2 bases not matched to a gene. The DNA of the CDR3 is TGCGCCAGCAGCTTTCCTAGCGGGGGGACCGGGGAGCTGTTTTTT. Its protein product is CASSFPSGGTGELFF.

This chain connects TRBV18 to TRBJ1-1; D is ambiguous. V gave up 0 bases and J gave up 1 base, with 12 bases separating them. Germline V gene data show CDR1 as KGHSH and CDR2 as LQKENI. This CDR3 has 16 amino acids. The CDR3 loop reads CASSPPGPQRNTEAFF. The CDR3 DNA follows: TGTGCCAGCTCACCACCGGGTCCACAGAGGAACACTGAAGCTTTCTTT.

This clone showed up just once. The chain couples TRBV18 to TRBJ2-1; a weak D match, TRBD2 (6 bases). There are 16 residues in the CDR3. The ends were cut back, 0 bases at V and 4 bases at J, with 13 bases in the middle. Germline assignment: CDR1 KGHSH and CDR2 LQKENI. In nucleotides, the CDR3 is TGTGCCAGCTCACCACCTAATCGCGGGGCTTACAATGAGCAGTTCTTC. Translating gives CASSPPNRGAYNEQFF.

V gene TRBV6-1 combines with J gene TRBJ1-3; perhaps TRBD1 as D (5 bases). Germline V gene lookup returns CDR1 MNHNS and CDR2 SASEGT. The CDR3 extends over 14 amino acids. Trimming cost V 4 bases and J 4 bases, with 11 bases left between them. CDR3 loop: CASSGGMGGNTIYF. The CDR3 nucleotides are TGTGCCAGCAGTGGGGGCATGGGAGGAAACACCATATATTTT.

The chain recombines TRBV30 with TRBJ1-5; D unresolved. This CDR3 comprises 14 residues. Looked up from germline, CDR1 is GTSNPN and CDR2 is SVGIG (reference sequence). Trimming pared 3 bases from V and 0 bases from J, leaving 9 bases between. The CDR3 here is CAWRADSSNQPQHF. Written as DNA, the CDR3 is TGTGCCTGGAGGGCTGATTCTAGCAATCAGCCCCAGCATTTT. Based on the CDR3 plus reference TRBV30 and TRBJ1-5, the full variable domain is SQTIHQWPATLVQPVGSPLSLECTVEGTSNPNLYWYRQAAGRGLQLLFYSVGIGQISSEVPQNLSASRPQDRQFILSSKKLLLSDSGFYLCAWRADSSNQPQHFGDGTRLSIL.

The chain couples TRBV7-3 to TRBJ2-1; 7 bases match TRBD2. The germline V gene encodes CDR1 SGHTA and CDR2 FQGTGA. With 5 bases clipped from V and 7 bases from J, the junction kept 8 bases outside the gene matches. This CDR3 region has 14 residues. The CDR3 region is CASSAGVIFNEQFF. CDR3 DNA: TGTGCCAGCAGCGCGGGGGTTATTTTTAATGAGCAGTTCTTC.